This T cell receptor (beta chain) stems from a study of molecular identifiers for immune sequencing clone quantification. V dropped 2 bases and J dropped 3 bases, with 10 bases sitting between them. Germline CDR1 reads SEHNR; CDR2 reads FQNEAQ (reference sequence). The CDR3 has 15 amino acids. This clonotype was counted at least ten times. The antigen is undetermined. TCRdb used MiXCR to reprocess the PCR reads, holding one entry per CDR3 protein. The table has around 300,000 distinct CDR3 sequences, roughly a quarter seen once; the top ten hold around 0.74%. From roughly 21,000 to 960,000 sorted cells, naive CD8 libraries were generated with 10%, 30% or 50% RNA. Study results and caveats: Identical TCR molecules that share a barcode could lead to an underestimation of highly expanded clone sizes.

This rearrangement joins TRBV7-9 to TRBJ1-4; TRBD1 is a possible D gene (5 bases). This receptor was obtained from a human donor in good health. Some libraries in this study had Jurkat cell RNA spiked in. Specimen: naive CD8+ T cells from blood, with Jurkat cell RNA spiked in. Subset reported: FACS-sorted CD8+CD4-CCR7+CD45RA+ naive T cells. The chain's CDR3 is CASSLPGGSNEKLFF. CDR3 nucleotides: TGTGCCAGCAGCTTACCCGGGGGATCTAATGAAAAACTGTTTTTT. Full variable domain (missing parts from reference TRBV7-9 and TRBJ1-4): DTGVSQNPRHKITKRGQNVTFRCDPISEHNRLYWYRQTLGQGPEFLTYFQNEAQLEKSRLLSDRFSAERPKGSFSTLEIQRTEQGDSAMYLCASSLPGGSNEKLFFGSGTQLSVL.